The 20 T cell receptor beta chains below all came from one sample that was sequenced in a study of monozygotic twins with inflammatory bowel disease. TCRdb re-called the 5' RACE reads; one entry per CDR3 protein, DNA not given. The sample table sets out roughly 170,000 distinct CDR3 sequences. Sequenced sample: blood. The receptors derive from a human donor with ulcerative colitis or Crohn's disease, or a healthy co-twin of an affected twin (not recorded which).

This sequence joins TRBV7-2 and TRBJ2-7. Per germline, CDR1 SGHTA and CDR2 FQGNSA. The CDR3 spans 11 residues. This chain's CDR3 is CASSLTSEQYF. The entire variable domain, with the rest obtained from reference TRBV7-2 and TRBJ2-7, is as follows: GAGVSQSPSNKVTEKGKDVELRCDPISGHTALYWYRQSLGQGLEFLIYFQGNSAPDKSGLPSDRFSAERTGGSVSTLTIQRTQQEDSAVYLCASSLTSEQYFGPGTRLTVT.

V usage is TRBV3-1 and J usage is TRBJ2-1; the D call from TCRdb, TRBD2, cannot be confirmed without DNA. The CDR3 has 16 amino acids. Germline CDR1 LGHDT, CDR2 YNNKEL (reference sequence). The CDR3 protein is CASSPVTSGGYNEQFF.

The chain combines TRBV14 with TRBJ2-7. The CDR3 length is 15 residues. Per the germline V gene, CDR1 is SGHDN and CDR2 is FVKESK. CDR3 amino acids: CASSQGSGFRYEQYF. Based on the CDR3 plus reference TRBV14 and TRBJ2-7, the full variable domain is EAGVTQFPSHSVIEKGQTVTLRCDPISGHDNLYWYRRVMGKEIKFLLHFVKESKQDESGMPNNRFLAERTGGTYSTLKVQPAELEDSGVYFCASSQGSGFRYEQYFGPGTRLTVT.

The V and J genes are TRBV5-5 and TRBJ1-5. This CDR3 has 13 amino acids. Looked up from germline, CDR1 is SGHKS and CDR2 is YYEKEE (reference sequence). The CDR3 sequence is CASSRQVAQPQHF.

The CDR3: CASSPGTSGWEDTQYF. The rearrangement links TRBV5-1 to TRBJ2-3; TCRdb selects TRBD2, and the lack of DNA leaves this call unchecked. The CDR3 has 16 amino acids. CDR1 is SGHRS, CDR2 YFSETQ, per germline. Using reference TRBV5-1 and TRBJ2-3 for the parts outside the CDR3, the full variable domain is KAGVTQTPRYLIKTRGQQVTLSCSPISGHRSVSWYQQTPGQGLQFLFEYFSETQRNKGNFPGRFSGRQFSNSRSEMNVSTLELGDSALYLCASSPGTSGWEDTQYFGPGTRLTVL.

The chain has TRBV6-2 or TRBV6-3 and TRBJ1-5. The V gene's germline CDR1 is MNHEY and CDR2 SVGEGT. The CDR3 length is 15 residues. CDR3 residues: CASTPPDLFNQPQHF.

CDR3 in amino acids: CATSREGFGELFF. The chain recombines TRBV15 with TRBJ2-2. Germline V gene sequence: CDR1 LNHNV, CDR2 YYDKDF (reference sequence). The CDR3 has 13 residues.

The chain has TRBV6-1 and TRBJ1-1. CDR3 length: 14 amino acids. Germline-derived CDR1 and CDR2 are MNHNS and SASEGT. CDR3 protein: CASRRRVVNTEAFF.

This chain connects TRBV28 to TRBJ2-3; TCRdb calls TRBD2, which cannot be checked without DNA. Germline V lookup: CDR1 MDHEN, CDR2 SYDVKM. The CDR3 covers 17 residues. The CDR3 here is CATQTGLGGSSTDTQYF.

This sequence joins TRBV2 and TRBJ2-7; TCRdb outputs TRBD1, but without DNA this stays unchecked. Germline CDR1 SNHLY, CDR2 FYNNEI. This CDR3 has 13 amino acids. CDR3: CARGTGVRYEQYF.

This rearrangement joins TRBV5-5 to TRBJ1-1; no DNA is available, so the TRBD1 call from TCRdb remains unchecked. The CDR3 spans 16 residues. CDR1 is SGHKS and CDR2 is YYEKEE in the germline V gene (reference sequence). The CDR3 loop reads CASKGRDPGHDTEAFF.

This chain uses TRBV4-3 with TRBJ2-5; TCRdb picks TRBD2, but there is no DNA to check that call. Germline V gives CDR1 LGHNA, CDR2 YSLEER. CDR3 size: 15 residues. This CDR3 is CASSQDGREEETQYF.

The rearrangement links TRBV10-3 to TRBJ2-5; without DNA, the TCRdb call of TRBD2 cannot be checked. This CDR3 has 16 amino acids. CDR1 and CDR2 from the germline V gene are ENHRY and SYGVKD. The CDR3 protein is CAISERGPSGEETQYF.

The genes are TRBV24-1 and TRBJ2-1; TCRdb's D gene call, TRBD2, goes unchecked for lack of DNA. Germline values: CDR1 KGHDR, CDR2 SFDVKD. This CDR3 has 15 residues. The chain's CDR3 is CATSETSRVYNEQFF.

The chain carries TRBV6-5 and TRBJ1-1; TCRdb's D call of TRBD1 is untestable without DNA. This CDR3 region has 14 residues. Germline V lookup: CDR1 MNHEY, CDR2 SVGAGI. CDR3 in amino acids: CASSYGWDSTEAFF.

The chain recombines TRBV5-1 with TRBJ2-7. CDR1 and CDR2 from the germline V gene are SGHRS and YFSETQ. This CDR3 has 13 residues. The CDR3 protein is CASSFDGVYEQYF.

The V gene is TRBV5-5, the J gene TRBJ1-2; the TCRdb call, TRBD1, lacks DNA for checking. Per the germline V gene, CDR1 is SGHKS and CDR2 is YYEKEE (reference sequence). CDR3 size: 14 residues. CDR3 region: CASSLARGGYGYTF.

This chain uses TRBV20-1 with TRBJ2-2; TCRdb proposes TRBD2, but this gene call is untestable without DNA. The length of the CDR3 is 15 residues. In germline, CDR1 is DFQATT, CDR2 SNEGSKA (reference sequence). CDR3 in amino acids: CSASLAGGHSGELFF.

This chain joins TRBV5-1 and TRBJ2-2; TCRdb returns TRBD1, unconfirmable since there is no DNA. The CDR3 is made up of 15 amino acids. Germline V gene lookup returns CDR1 SGHRS and CDR2 YFSETQ. The CDR3 is CASSWRQGLTGELFF.

V gene TRBV5-1 combines with J gene TRBJ2-2; without DNA, the TCRdb call of TRBD1 cannot be checked. This CDR3 has 16 amino acids. The germline V gene has CDR1 SGHRS and CDR2 YFSETQ. The CDR3 protein is CASSWGQGLNTGELFF.